This TCR beta chain emerged from a study of T-cell reconstitution after alpha-beta-depleted transplantation in children. TCRbeta library preparation incorporated unique molecular identifiers. TCRdb re-derived calls from the PCR reads in MiXCR, one entry per CDR3 protein. The sample yields 800,000 to 1,000,000 distinct CDR3 sequences, about 31% seen once. With respect to this clonotype: Its antigen is still unknown. Compared with germline, one end of the junction differs, possibly owing to a read error.

Germline V gene sequence: CDR1 SGHRS, CDR2 YFSETQ. This CDR3 is 18 amino acids long. Study-level findings and limits: High day-60 TCRbeta diversity in some patients came from surviving recipient T cells and thymic progenitors. Once a year had passed after transplant, T-cell counts and diversity came mostly from newly produced T cells.

The material was PBMCs, mostly from graft donor cells, obtained 360 days after TCRalphabeta/CD19-depleted stem cell transplant. The receptor was derived from a boy under two years old who had a stem cell transplant for SCID, so the T cells may come from the graft donor. The V gene is TRBV5-1, the J gene TRBJ1-3, with D uncertain. CDR3 in amino acids: CANSPVGRAPSSGNTIYF. The CDR3 region has the DNA TGCGCCAACAGCCCCGTAGGGAGGGCCCCTTCCTCTGGAAACACCATATATTTT.